These 21 T cell receptor beta chains originate from one sample sequenced in a study of CD4 T cells in relation to SARS-CoV-2 and coronaviruses. TCRdb keeps only in-frame clones here, not all; method: immunoSEQ multiplex PCR. Altogether about 17,000 clones are present, about 80% being singletons, with the ten largest covering approximately 11%. CD4+ T cells from unexposed donors were obtained before the COVID-19 pandemic (2011-2018). After roughly 9 days of culture, CD4+ T cells were isolated. For these TCRs, the target antigens are not known. The sequenced material came from CD4+ T cells from PBMCs, cultured in vitro. These TCRs come from a human donor in good health.

This clone is classed as medium-sized. The genes are TRBV4-2 and TRBJ1-4, with D maybe TRBD1 (6 bases). CDR1 and CDR2 from the germline V gene are LGHNA and YNFKEQ. This CDR3 region has 15 residues. V was cut by 0 bases and J by 5 bases, with 10 bases left in between. The CDR3 sequence is CASSQDRGANEKLFF. Here the CDR3 DNA reads TGTGCCAGCAGCCAAGATCGGGGGGCAAATGAAAAACTGTTTTTT.

This chain connects TRBV3-1 (or the pseudogene TRBV3-2) to TRBJ1-5; D gene unclear. The germline V gene has CDR1 LGHDT and CDR2 YNNKEL (reference sequence). The ends were cut back, 3 bases at V and 4 bases at J, with 16 bases in the middle. CDR3 size: 16 residues. This CDR3 reads CASSQTPLRSNQPQHF. In DNA, the CDR3 is TGTGCCAGCAGCCAGACACCCCTCCGGTCAAATCAGCCCCAGCATTTT.

The chain recombines TRBV30 with TRBJ1-2; D is perhaps TRBD1 (6 bases). CDR1 is GTSNPN, CDR2 SVGIG, per germline (reference sequence). The germline V and J ends were trimmed by 3 bases and 8 bases, with 16 bases remaining between them. This CDR3 is 13 amino acids long. CDR3 bases: TGTGCCTGGAGCTCACAGGGCGTATGGGGCTACACCTTC. Its translation: CAWSSQGVWGYTF.

The V gene is TRBV7-3, the J gene TRBJ2-1, with 14 bases fitting TRBD2. V gave up 5 bases and J gave up 5 bases; unmatched junction bases: 14. The germline CDR1 and CDR2 sequences are SGHTA and FQGTGA. The CDR3 contains 19 residues. CDR3 sequence: CASSPRGLAGVSSNNEQFF. The CDR3 nucleotides are TGTGCCAGCAGCCCCCGGGGACTAGCGGGAGTTTCGAGTAACAATGAGCAGTTCTTC. The variable domain in full, with the rest retrieved from reference TRBV7-3 and TRBJ2-1, is GAGVSQTPSNKVTEKGKYVELRCDPISGHTALYWYRQSLGQGPEFLIYFQGTGAADDSGLPNDRFFAVRPEGSVSTLKIQRTERGDSAVYLCASSPRGLAGVSSNNEQFFGPGTRLTVL.

The gene calls are TRBV19 and TRBJ2-7, with TRBD2 matching over 8 bases. Trimming took 7 bases from V and 6 from J; bases not matched to a gene: 11. Per the germline V gene, CDR1 is LNHDA and CDR2 is SQIVND (reference sequence). This CDR3 is built from 14 residues. The CDR3, as DNA: TGTGCCAGTAAGGAGGACGGGAGGGCTGGCGAGCAGTACTTC. Its protein product is CASKEDGRAGEQYF.

The rearrangement joins TRBV6-1 to TRBJ1-2, with D possibly TRBD1 on 5 matching bases. The length of the CDR3 is 13 residues. Germline lookup yields CDR1 MNHNS and CDR2 SASEGT. V was pared by 2 bases and J by 6 bases, with 10 bases between. CDR3: CASSEFAGNGYTF. In DNA, the CDR3 is TGTGCCAGCAGTGAATTTGCAGGGAATGGCTACACCTTC.

The chain joins TRBV14 to TRBJ2-3, with a possible D match to TRBD2 (5 bases). V was shortened by 0 bases and J by 4 bases, with 14 bases between the two germline ends. The CDR3 runs 16 residues. Germline CDR1 and CDR2: SGHDN and FVKESK. CDR3 loop: CASSQERGVRADTQYF. The CDR3 DNA follows: TGTGCCAGCAGCCAAGAGCGAGGTGTGAGGGCAGATACGCAGTATTTT.

V gene TRBV12-2 combines with J gene TRBJ2-5. TRBV12-2 is listed as a pseudogene. The CDR3 runs to 17 residues. CDR3 nucleotide sequence: TGTGCAAGTCGCCCCCCGGACCCCGTCCCCTCCCAAGAGACCCAGTACTTC. Protein product: CASRPPDPVPSQETQYF.

This clone was detected once. The V gene is TRBV5-4, the J gene TRBJ2-7; D possibly matches TRBD1 or TRBD2 (6 bases each). In germline, CDR1 is SGHNT, CDR2 YYREEE (reference sequence). V dropped 4 bases and J dropped 2 bases, with 13 bases sitting between them. The CDR3 has 14 amino acids. The CDR3 sequence: CASSEGGNTYEQYF. As DNA, the CDR3 is TGTGCCAGCAGCGAGGGGGGAAACACCTACGAGCAGTACTTC.

The V gene is TRBV28, the J gene TRBJ2-7; D is ambiguous. Trimming left V 5 bases short and J 2 bases short, with 10 bases between. Germline V gives CDR1 MDHEN, CDR2 SYDVKM. This CDR3 is built from 13 residues. The CDR3 nucleotides are TGTGCCAGCAGTCCGACTCCTACCTACGAGCAGTACTTC. Translated, it gives CASSPTPTYEQYF.

CDR3 protein: CASRLGSHTGELFF. DNA of the CDR3: TGTGCCAGTCGCCTCGGGAGCCACACCGGGGAGCTGTTTTTT. The genes are TRBV19 and TRBJ2-2, with D maybe TRBD2 (6 bases). The germline gives CDR1 LNHDA, CDR2 SQIVND (reference sequence). This CDR3 has 14 amino acids. V was trimmed by 8 bases and J by 3 bases, leaving 13 bases between them.

The chain recombines TRBV3-1 (or the pseudogene TRBV3-2) with TRBJ1-2; D gene uncertain. CDR1 LGHDT and CDR2 YNNKEL come from the germline V gene (reference sequence). There are 12 residues in the CDR3. V lost 4 bases and J 4 bases, leaving 7 bases between the germline ends. DNA for the CDR3: TGTGCCAGCAGCCCCTCGGGCTATGGCTACACCTTC. This encodes CASSPSGYGYTF.

V and J are TRBV2 and TRBJ2-5; a weak D match, TRBD2 (5 bases). This CDR3 contains 14 residues. Looked up from germline, CDR1 is SNHLY and CDR2 is FYNNEI. V lost 7 bases and J lost 4, with 16 bases in between. The CDR3 nucleotides are TGTGCCAGCACGGGGATCCGTCTCGGAGAGACCCAGTACTTC. Residues: CASTGIRLGETQYF.

The rearrangement uses TRBV6-5 and TRBJ2-7; 7 positions match TRBD1. Unmatched junction bases numbered 12, after V lost 4 bases and J lost 6 bases. Germline CDR1 is MNHEY and CDR2 is SVGAGI. The CDR3 is made up of 15 amino acids. CDR3 protein: CASSSGQVGSTEQYF. CDR3 nucleotides: TGTGCCAGCAGTTCAGGACAGGTGGGGAGTACCGAGCAGTACTTC.

The CDR3 coding sequence is TGTGCCAGCAGCTTAGCAAGGGGCGCGGGTACCGGGGAGCTGTTTTTT. Translated, it gives CASSLARGAGTGELFF. The chain combines TRBV7-8 with TRBJ2-2; D is tentatively TRBD1 or TRBD2 (5 bases each). The V gene lost 0 bases and the J gene lost 5 bases, with 13 bases spanning the gap. Germline V gene data show CDR1 as SGHVS and CDR2 as FQNEAQ. The CDR3 has 16 residues.

The CDR3 coding sequence is TGCAGCGTGACTGTGCGGGCCTCTCCTTGGGATGAGCAGTTCTTC. Translation gives CSVTVRASPWDEQFF. The chain recombines TRBV29-1 with TRBJ2-1; perhaps TRBD2 as D (5 bases). Between the trimmed V and J ends, which lost 6 bases and 8 bases, there was a span of 23 bases. Germline V CDR1 and CDR2: SQVTM, ANQGSEA. The CDR3 length is 15 residues.

The chain recombines TRBV10-3 with TRBJ2-1, with TRBD1 matching 7 bases. V shed 10 bases and J 8 bases; nucleotides not matched to a gene: 14. This CDR3 comprises 14 residues. Per the germline V gene, CDR1 is ENHRY and CDR2 is SYGVKD. CDR3 nucleotide sequence: TGTGCCACCAGAAGTGGGACAGTTTTCGATGAGCAGTTCTTC. Amino acid sequence: CATRSGTVFDEQFF.

The chain joins TRBV20-1 to TRBJ1-5; D gene unclear. Per germline, CDR1 DFQATT and CDR2 SNEGSKA (reference sequence). The CDR3 covers 9 residues. Trimming left V 7 bases short and J 9 bases short, with 7 bases between. In nucleotides, the CDR3 is TGCAGTGTTCCTCGGCCCCAGCATTTT. Translating gives CSVPRPQHF.

The chain combines TRBV7-2 with TRBJ2-2, with D tentatively TRBD1 or TRBD2 (7 bases each). This CDR3 contains 18 residues. V was trimmed by 5 bases and J by 7 bases, leaving 26 bases between them. Germline CDR1 reads SGHTA; CDR2 reads FQGNSA. The CDR3 DNA reads TGTGCCAGCAGCCCTAAAGCCTTCGTGGGAGGGGGCGGCGGGGAGCTGTTTTTT. This gives the protein CASSPKAFVGGGGGELFF.

This clone is labeled large (0.1 to 1%). The rearrangement links TRBV4-2 to TRBJ2-1; TRBD2 matches 8 bases. The CDR3 runs 14 residues. Germline V gene lookup returns CDR1 LGHNA and CDR2 YNFKEQ. Germline trimming cut 0 bases from V and 10 bases from J; bases unmatched to any gene: 5. CDR3 in DNA: TGTGCCAGCAGCCAAGACCCCGGGACTAGGGAGCAGTTCTTC. It translates to CASSQDPGTREQFF.

This chain links TRBV7-8 with TRBJ1-2, with 9 bases identical to TRBD1. The CDR3 runs to 14 residues. J was trimmed by 7 bases and V by 1 base; bases with no gene match: 4. CDR1 SGHVS and CDR2 FQNEAQ come from the germline V gene. CDR3 bases: TGTGCCAGCAGCTTAGGGGGACAGGGTGGTGGCTACACCTTC. Amino acids: CASSLGGQGGGYTF.